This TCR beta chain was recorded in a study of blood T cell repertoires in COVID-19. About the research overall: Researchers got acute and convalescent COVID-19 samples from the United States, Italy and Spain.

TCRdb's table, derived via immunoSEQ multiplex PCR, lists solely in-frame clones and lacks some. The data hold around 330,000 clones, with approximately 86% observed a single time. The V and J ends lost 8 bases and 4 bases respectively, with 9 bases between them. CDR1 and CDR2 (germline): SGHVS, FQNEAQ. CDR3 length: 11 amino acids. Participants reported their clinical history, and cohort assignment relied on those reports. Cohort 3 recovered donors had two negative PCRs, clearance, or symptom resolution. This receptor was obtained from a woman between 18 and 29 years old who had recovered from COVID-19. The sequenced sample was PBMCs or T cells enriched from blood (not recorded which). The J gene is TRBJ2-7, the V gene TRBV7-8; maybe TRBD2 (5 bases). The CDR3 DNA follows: TGTGCCAGCGTCTCGGGATACGAGCAGTACTTC. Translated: CASVSGYEQYF.